These T cell receptor beta chains were read from a single sample in a study of control samples from healthy donors and cancer patients. Produced via immunoSEQ multiplex PCR; TCRdb's table is partial and in-frame only. The sample has about 160,000 clones, just over 95% seen once. The material sequenced was blood. These receptors all stem from a woman between 25 and 40 years old in good health. CDR3s include the opening cysteine and the closing phenylalanine or tryptophan. Fields, in order: D gene, clone size, J gene, V gene, CDR3 protein, CDR3 DNA. D genes are given only for firm matches. Where a row states a size, it is once, few, many or the class of an expanded clone; other rows omit it.

NA | NA | TRBJ1-2 | TRBV6-5 | CASSSGARSYGYTF | TGTGCCAGCAGTTCCGGGGCTCGGTCGTATGGCTACACCTTC
TRBD1 | few | TRBJ2-5 | TRBV15 | CATSSRGDRAPETQYF | TGTGCCACCAGCAGTCGTGGGGACAGGGCCCCAGAGACCCAGTACTTC
NA | NA | TRBJ1-4 | TRBV15 | CATSRDGRGEKLFF | TGTGCCACCAGCAGAGATGGGCGGGGCGAAAAACTGTTTTTT
NA | NA | TRBJ1-1 | TRBV6-5 | CASSYSLLNTEAFF | TGTGCCAGCAGTTACTCGTTACTGAACACTGAAGCTTTCTTT
TRBD2 | NA | TRBJ2-1 | TRBV7-8 | CASSPLTSGAGEQFF | TGTGCCAGCAGCCCATTGACTAGCGGGGCGGGAGAGCAGTTCTTC
NA | NA | TRBJ2-1 | TRBV7-8 | CASNLRNEQFF | TGTGCCAGCAATCTGAGGAATGAGCAGTTCTTC
TRBD2 | NA | TRBJ2-1 | TRBV28 | CASSQLAGGDNEQFF | TGTGCCAGCAGCCAACTAGCGGGGGGGGACAATGAGCAGTTCTTC
NA | NA | TRBJ2-4 | TRBV20-1 | CSASPVGPKNIQYF | TGCAGTGCTAGTCCCGTCGGTCCCAAAAACATTCAGTACTTC
NA | NA | TRBJ2-5 | TRBV12-3/TRBV12-4 | CASSLAGRETQYF | TGTGCCAGCAGTTTAGCAGGGCGAGAGACCCAGTACTTC
NA | once | TRBJ1-2 | TRBV7-8 | CASSLSGSYGYTF | TGTGCCAGCAGCTTATCGGGGAGTTATGGCTACACCTTC
TRBD1 | NA | TRBJ1-2 | TRBV19 | CASSGQGFFYGYTF | TGTGCCAGTAGCGGACAGGGGTTCTTCTATGGCTACACCTTC
NA | NA | TRBJ2-7 | TRBV19 | CASSISRSHVYEQYF | TGTGCCAGTAGTATTTCCAGGAGCCATGTCTACGAGCAGTACTTC
TRBD2 | NA | TRBJ2-1 | TRBV19 | CASSINYGGTRFHEQFF | TGTGCCAGTAGTATTAACTACGGGGGGACTAGGTTCCATGAGCAGTTCTTC
NA | NA | TRBJ1-2 | TRBV30 | CAWRVRSNSNGYTF | TGTGCCTGGAGAGTAAGGTCTAACTCTAATGGCTACACCTTC
TRBD1 | NA | TRBJ1-4 | TRBV3-1/TRBV3-2 | CASSPGTGGEKLFF | TGTGCCAGCAGCCCTGGGACAGGAGGCGAAAAACTGTTTTTT
TRBD2 | NA | TRBJ2-2 | TRBV28 | CAIRSIAGINTGELFF | TGTGCCATCAGGTCAATAGCGGGGATAAACACCGGGGAGCTGTTTTTT
TRBD1 | NA | TRBJ1-6 | TRBV6-5 | CASSFGTGFGNSPLHF | TGTGCCAGCAGTTTTGGGACAGGTTTTGGCAATTCACCCCTCCACTTT